This TCR beta chain came from a study of blood T cell repertoires in COVID-19. Study in general: Material from acute and convalescent COVID-19 was sourced from the United States, Italy and Spain. PBMCs, B-cell-depleted T cells, or T cells provided the cDNA or gDNA that made up the material.

As originally analysed: Scientists estimated how many nucleated cells there were by amplifying reference gene primers. Assay used: immunoSEQ multiplex PCR; TCRdb lists only in-frame clones, some missing. The V and J calls and clone size were taken over from that table, and D and trimming were inferred from the DNA. The sample has about 120,000 clones, around 88% seen once. The trim removed 4 bases at V and 5 bases at J, leaving 10 bases unmatched. This CDR3 is built from 16 residues. The germline V gene has CDR1 SGHRS and CDR2 YFSETQ. The sequenced sample was peripheral blood. This TCR was recovered from a human donor with acute or convalescent COVID-19. The donor label of this sample is uncertain. The chain joins TRBV5-1 to TRBJ2-5; 11 nucleotides line up with TRBD2. CDR3 sequence: CASSGDSGGAYETQYF. CDR3 in DNA: TGCGCCAGCAGCGGGGATAGCGGGGGGGCCTATGAGACCCAGTACTTC.